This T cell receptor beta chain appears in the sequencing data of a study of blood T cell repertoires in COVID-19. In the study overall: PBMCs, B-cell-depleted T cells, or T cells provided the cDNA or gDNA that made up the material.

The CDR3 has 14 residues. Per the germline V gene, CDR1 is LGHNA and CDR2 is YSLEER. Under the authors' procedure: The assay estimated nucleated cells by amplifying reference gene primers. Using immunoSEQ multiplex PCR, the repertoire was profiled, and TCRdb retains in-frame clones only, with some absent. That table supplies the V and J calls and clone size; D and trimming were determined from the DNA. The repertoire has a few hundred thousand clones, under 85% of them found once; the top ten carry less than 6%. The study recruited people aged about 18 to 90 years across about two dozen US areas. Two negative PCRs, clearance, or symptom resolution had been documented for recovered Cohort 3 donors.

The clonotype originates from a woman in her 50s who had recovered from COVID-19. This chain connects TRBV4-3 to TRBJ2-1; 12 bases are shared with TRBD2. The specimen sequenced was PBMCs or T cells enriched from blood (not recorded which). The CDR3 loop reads CGSSGGDSYNEQFF. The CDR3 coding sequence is TGCGGGTCTAGCGGGGGGGATTCCTACAATGAGCAGTTCTTC.